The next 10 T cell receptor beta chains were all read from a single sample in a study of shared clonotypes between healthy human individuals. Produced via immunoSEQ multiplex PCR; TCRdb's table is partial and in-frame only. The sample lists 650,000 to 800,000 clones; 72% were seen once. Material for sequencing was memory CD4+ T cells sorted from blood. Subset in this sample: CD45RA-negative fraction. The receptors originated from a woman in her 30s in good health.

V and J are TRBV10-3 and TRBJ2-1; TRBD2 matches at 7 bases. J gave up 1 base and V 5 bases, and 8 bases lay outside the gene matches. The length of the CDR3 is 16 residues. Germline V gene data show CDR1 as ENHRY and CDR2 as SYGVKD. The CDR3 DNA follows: TGTGCCATCAGTACCGGCGGGGGTCAATCCTACAATGAGCAGTTCTTC. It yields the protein CAISTGGGQSYNEQFF.

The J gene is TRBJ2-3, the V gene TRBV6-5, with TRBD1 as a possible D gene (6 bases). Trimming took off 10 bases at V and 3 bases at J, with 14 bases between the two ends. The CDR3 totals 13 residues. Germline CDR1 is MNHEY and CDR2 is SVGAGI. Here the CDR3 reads CATGQILTDTQYF. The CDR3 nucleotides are TGTGCCACCGGACAGATTTTAACAGATACGCAGTATTTT.

The CDR3 DNA follows: TGTGCCAGCAGCCCGGGACTAGCGTTCGATGAGCAGTTCTTC. Its protein product is CASSPGLAFDEQFF. The chain joins TRBV27 to TRBJ2-1; TRBD2 matches at 10 bases. Germline trimming cut 6 bases from V and 8 bases from J; bases unmatched to any gene: 7. The length of the CDR3 is 14 residues. Germline V lookup: CDR1 MNHEY, CDR2 SMNVEV (reference sequence).

The CDR3 DNA follows: TGTGCCAACGCCGGGACTAGCGGTAATGAGCAGTTCTTC. The encoded protein is CANAGTSGNEQFF. J is TRBJ2-1 and V is TRBV2, with 11 nucleotides matching TRBD2. V shed 10 bases, J shed 7 bases, and the junction held 6 bases outside the gene matches. Germline CDR1 is SNHLY and CDR2 is FYNNEI. This CDR3 has 13 residues. Full variable domain (rest looked up from reference TRBV2 and TRBJ2-1): EPEVTQTPSHQVTQMGQEVILRCVPISNHLYFYWYRQILGQKVEFLVSFYNNEISEKSEIFDDQFSVERPDGSNFTLKIRSTKLEDSAMYFCANAGTSGNEQFFGPGTRLTVL.

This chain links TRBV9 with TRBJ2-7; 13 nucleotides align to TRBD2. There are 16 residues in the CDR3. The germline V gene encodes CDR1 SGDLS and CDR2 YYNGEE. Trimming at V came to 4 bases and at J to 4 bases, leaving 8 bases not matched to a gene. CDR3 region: CASSLRTSGSRYEQYF. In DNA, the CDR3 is TGTGCCAGCAGCCTGAGGACTAGCGGGAGTAGGTACGAGCAGTACTTC. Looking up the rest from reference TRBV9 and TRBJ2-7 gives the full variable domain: DSGVTQTPKHLITATGQRVTLRCSPRSGDLSVYWYQQSLDQGLQFLIQYYNGEERAKGNILERFSAQQFPDLHSELNLSSLELGDSALYFCASSLRTSGSRYEQYFGPGTRLTVT.

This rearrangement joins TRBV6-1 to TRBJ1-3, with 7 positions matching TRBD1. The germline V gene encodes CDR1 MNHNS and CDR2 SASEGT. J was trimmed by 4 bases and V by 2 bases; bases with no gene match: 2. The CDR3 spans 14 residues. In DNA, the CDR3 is TGTGCCAGCAGTGAACCGGGACAGGGAAACACCATATATTTT. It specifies CASSEPGQGNTIYF.

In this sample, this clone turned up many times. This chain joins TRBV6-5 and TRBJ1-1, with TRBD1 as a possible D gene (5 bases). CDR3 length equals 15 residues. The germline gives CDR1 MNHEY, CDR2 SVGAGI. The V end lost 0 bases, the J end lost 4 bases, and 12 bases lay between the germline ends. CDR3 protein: CASSYSMRGGTEAFF. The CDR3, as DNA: TGTGCCAGCAGTTACTCGATGCGGGGGGGCACTGAAGCTTTCTTT.

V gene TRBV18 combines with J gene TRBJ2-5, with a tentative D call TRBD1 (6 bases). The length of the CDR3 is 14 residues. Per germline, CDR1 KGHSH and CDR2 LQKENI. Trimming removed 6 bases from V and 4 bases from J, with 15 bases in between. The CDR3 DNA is TGTGCCAGCTCCCCGGGTCAGGGGATAGAGACCCAGTACTTC. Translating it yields CASSPGQGIETQYF.

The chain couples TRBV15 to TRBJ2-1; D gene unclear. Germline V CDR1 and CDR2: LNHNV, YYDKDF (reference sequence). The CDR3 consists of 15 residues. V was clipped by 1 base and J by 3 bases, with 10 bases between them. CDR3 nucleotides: TGTGCCACCAGCAGAGTCGGCGACCTCTACAATGAGCAGTTCTTC. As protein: CATSRVGDLYNEQFF.

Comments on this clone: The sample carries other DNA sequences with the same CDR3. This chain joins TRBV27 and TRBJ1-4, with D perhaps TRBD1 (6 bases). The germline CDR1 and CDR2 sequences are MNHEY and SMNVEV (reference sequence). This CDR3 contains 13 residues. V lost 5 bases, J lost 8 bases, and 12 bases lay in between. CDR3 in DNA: TGTGCCAGCAGTCACAGGGTCGGGGAAAAACTGTTTTTT. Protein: CASSHRVGEKLFF.